Presented here are 15 T cell receptor beta chains from one specimen sequenced in a study of technical replicates of blood from a handful of donors. TCRdb's table, derived via immunoSEQ multiplex PCR, lists solely in-frame clones and lacks some. The sample has about 99,000 clones, about 95% seen once. Source material: T cells isolated from PBMCs. The source is a human donor in good health.

The genes are TRBV25-1 and TRBJ2-6; TRBD1 aligns across 7 bases. The ends lost 4 bases at V and 2 bases at J; junction bases unmatched: 5. The CDR3 covers 16 residues. The germline gives CDR1 MGHDK, CDR2 SYGVNS. The CDR3 region has the DNA TGTGCCAGCAGTGGGACACAGGGGACTGGGGCCAACGTCCTGACTTTC. Amino acid sequence: CASSGTQGTGANVLTF.

The rearrangement joins TRBV4-1 to TRBJ2-1, with 11 bases identical to TRBD2. CDR1 is MGHRA and CDR2 is YSYEKL in the germline V gene. The CDR3 is 19 amino acids. Germline trimming cut 3 bases from V and 7 bases from J; bases unmatched to any gene: 17. CDR3 sequence reads: CASSQEPIPGSGRVNEQFF. The CDR3 bases are TGCGCCAGCAGCCAGGAACCGATACCGGGTAGCGGGAGGGTTAATGAGCAGTTCTTC.

The chain carries TRBV12-5 and TRBJ2-1, with D maybe TRBD1 (5 bases). This CDR3 has 14 amino acids. Trimming cost V 2 bases and J 10 bases, with 15 bases left between them. Germline CDR1 LGHNT, CDR2 FRNRAP. The DNA of the CDR3 is TGTGCTAGTGGTTTGCCCCAAGTATACAGGGAGCAGTTCTTC. This translates into CASGLPQVYREQFF.

This sequence joins TRBV6-5 and TRBJ1-1; TRBD1 aligns across 8 bases. V was clipped by 3 bases and J by 1 base; unmatched bases: 4. Per the germline V gene, CDR1 is MNHEY and CDR2 is SVGAGI. This CDR3 is 15 amino acids long. DNA of the CDR3: TGTGCCAGCAGTTATAGGACAGGGCGGAACACTGAAGCTTTCTTT. Its protein product is CASSYRTGRNTEAFF.

The chain is built from TRBV5-1 and TRBJ2-3; 7 bases match TRBD2. Germline values: CDR1 SGHRS, CDR2 YFSETQ. The V segment lost 4 bases and the J segment 3 bases; nucleotides outside the gene matches: 11. This CDR3 is 16 amino acids long. CDR3 nucleotide sequence: TGCGCCAGCAGCGTGACTGGGGGGGTTTCAACAGATACGCAGTATTTT. It yields the protein CASSVTGGVSTDTQYF.

The chain carries TRBV7-2 and TRBJ1-2; D uncertain. The germline gives CDR1 SGHTA, CDR2 FQGNSA. V lost 1 base to trimming and J lost 8 bases, with 8 bases between them. The CDR3 has 12 amino acids. CDR3 in DNA: TGTGCCAGCAGCTTAGGGTGGCACGGCTACACCTTC. Protein product: CASSLGWHGYTF.

This chain joins TRBV18 and TRBJ2-5; 7 bases are a match to TRBD1. The CDR3 contains 15 residues. Trimming at V came to 3 bases and at J to 3 bases, leaving 7 bases not matched to a gene. The V gene's germline CDR1 is KGHSH and CDR2 LQKENI. CDR3 DNA sequence: TGTGCCAGCTCACCCCTAAGCACAGGGGAAGAGACCCAGTACTTC. It yields the protein CASSPLSTGEETQYF.

This clone was detected only once. The chain links TRBV19 to TRBJ2-1; 7 bases align to TRBD1. This CDR3 is built from 15 residues. Germline trimming cut 2 bases from V and 0 bases from J; bases unmatched to any gene: 1. In germline, CDR1 is LNHDA, CDR2 SQIVND (reference sequence). The CDR3 DNA sequence: TGTGCCAGTAGTATAAGGGGGCCCTCCTACAATGAGCAGTTCTTC. It codes for CASSIRGPSYNEQFF. The full variable domain, in which reference TRBV19 and TRBJ2-1 provide the parts outside the CDR3, is DGGITQSPKYLFRKEGQNVTLSCEQNLNHDAMYWYRQDPGQGLRLIYYSQIVNDFQKGDIAEGYSVSREKKESFPLTVTSAQKNPTAFYLCASSIRGPSYNEQFFGPGTRLTVL.

The V and J genes are TRBV5-1 and TRBJ2-5; 9 positions agree with TRBD2. The CDR3 length is 16 residues. Trimming took 0 bases from V and 4 from J; bases not matched to a gene: 7. Germline V lookup: CDR1 SGHRS, CDR2 YFSETQ. The CDR3 nucleotides are TGCGCCAGCAGCTTGGTTGGCGGGAGGGCCATAGAGACCCAGTACTTC. It codes for CASSLVGGRAIETQYF.

This clone has a single count. The CDR3 here is CASSLGRGQETQYF. CDR3 DNA sequence: TGCGCCAGCAGCTTGGGCAGGGGGCAAGAGACCCAGTACTTC. The gene calls are TRBV5-1 and TRBJ2-5; TRBD1 matches 7 bases. The junction had 1 base not matched to a gene; V was cut back by 0 bases and J by 2 bases. The CDR3 is 14 residues long. Looked up from germline, CDR1 is SGHRS and CDR2 is YFSETQ.

This rearrangement joins TRBV28 to TRBJ1-5; 8 bases map to TRBD1. V gave up 5 bases and J gave up 5 bases; unmatched junction bases: 8. The CDR3 totals 15 residues. Germline values: CDR1 MDHEN, CDR2 SYDVKM. The CDR3 DNA is TGTGCCAGCAGTGTACCGGGACAGGTCCATCAGCCCCAGCATTTT. It specifies CASSVPGQVHQPQHF.

The J gene is TRBJ2-5, the V gene TRBV14, with TRBD2 identical over 12 bases. The CDR3 sequence is 20 residues long. With V trimmed by 3 bases and J by 8 bases, 22 bases remained unmatched. Germline assignment: CDR1 SGHDN and CDR2 FVKESK. The CDR3 loop reads CASSHMGQSATSGGKRTQYF. The CDR3 DNA sequence: TGTGCCAGCAGCCACATGGGGCAGTCCGCGACTAGCGGGGGAAAACGAACCCAGTACTTC.

This chain links TRBV7-7 with TRBJ2-5; D perhaps matches TRBD1 (6 bases). This CDR3 region has 15 residues. CDR1 SSHAT and CDR2 FNYEAQ come from the germline V gene (reference sequence). The germline V and J ends were trimmed by 6 bases and 0 bases, with 14 bases remaining between them. This CDR3 reads CASSRNQGYQETQYF. CDR3 nucleotide sequence: TGTGCCAGCAGTCGTAATCAGGGGTACCAAGAGACCCAGTACTTC.

The chain is built from TRBV28 and TRBJ1-2; D possibly corresponds to TRBD1 (6 bases). The germline gives CDR1 MDHEN, CDR2 SYDVKM. V was cut by 6 bases and J by 8 bases, with 13 bases left in between. This CDR3 is built from 12 residues. CDR3 protein: CASRAGAGGYTF. In DNA form, the CDR3 reads TGTGCCAGCAGAGCAGGGGCAGGAGGCTACACCTTC.

The chain couples TRBV5-1 to TRBJ1-2; a weak D match, TRBD1 (5 bases). The CDR3 totals 13 residues. Germline CDR1 SGHRS, CDR2 YFSETQ. The V and J ends lost 0 bases and 6 bases respectively, with 9 bases between them. CDR3 bases: TGCGCCAGCAGCTTGGGGGACTCTGATGGCTACACCTTC. Protein: CASSLGDSDGYTF.